This paragraph covers one T cell receptor (beta chain) sequence. This entry is derived from a study of blood T cell repertoires in COVID-19. The data were produced by immunoSEQ multiplex PCR, yet TCRdb's version contains in-frame clones alone and is incomplete. The data contain approximately 240,000 clones, about 85% of them singletons. The CDR3 extends over 16 amino acids. The receptor was isolated from a man aged 50-59 years who had recovered from COVID-19. Sequenced material: peripheral blood. The chain links TRBV21-1 to TRBJ2-5; the D call TRBD2 from the table was never checked on the DNA. TRBV21-1 is termed a pseudogene. CDR3 DNA: TGTGCCAGCAGCAAAGAGGCTAGCGGTTGCCAAGAGACCCAGTACTTC. Its protein product is CASSKEASGCQETQYF.